There are a few counts of the clone carrying this TCR beta chain. Trimming stripped 5 bases from V and 4 bases from J, with 5 bases between. The CDR3 has 12 amino acids. Germline values: CDR1 SGHTA, CDR2 FQGTGA. Expressed TCRB transcripts were sequenced because the isolated RNA had all been reverse transcribed beforehand. Libraries were prepared by immunoSEQ multiplex PCR; TCRdb keeps only in-frame clonotypes and omits some of them. The sample yields hundreds of thousands of clones, around 13% seen once. This sample stems from a study of beta chain features in type 1 diabetes. The TCR was taken from a man aged 18 to 29 in good health. Sequencing was performed on naive CD4+ T cells from blood. The chain couples TRBV7-3 to TRBJ2-2; no definite D call. Here the CDR3 reads CASSTATGELFF. As DNA, the CDR3 is TGTGCCAGCAGCACAGCCACCGGGGAGCTGTTTTTT.